This TCR beta chain stems from a study of blood T cell repertoires in COVID-19. Germline lookup yields CDR1 MRHNA and CDR2 SNTAGT. This CDR3 has 16 amino acids. V was pared by 2 bases and J by 2 bases, with 4 bases of the junction left unmatched. In the authors' workflow: The assay estimated nucleated cells by amplifying reference gene primers. Libraries were prepared by immunoSEQ multiplex PCR; TCRdb keeps only in-frame clonotypes and omits some of them. Clone size and V and J calls were adopted from that table, with D and trimming inferred from the DNA. The data contain 20,000 to 25,000 clones, around 90% of them singletons. This clone has a single count.

Specimen: peripheral blood. The V gene is TRBV6-4, the J gene TRBJ2-1; 9 bases match TRBD1. This TCR was recovered from a human donor in a cohort sampled during active COVID-19. In DNA form, the CDR3 reads TGTGCCAGCAGTGACGAACAGGGGGCCGCCTACAATGAGCAGTTCTTC. As protein: CASSDEQGAAYNEQFF.